These T cell receptor beta chains were read from a single sample in a study of breast tumors, draining lymph nodes, adjacent tissues. TCRdb ran MiXCR on the multiplex PCR reads and lists one entry per CDR3 protein. This table has about 180,000 distinct CDR3 sequences, roughly a third appearing once. The sample comprised axillary lymph node tissue. The source of these receptors is a female donor with breast cancer. Some clones in this sample may be carry-over from other donors' samples. Both conserved end residues are part of each CDR3. A D gene is named only where the DNA matches it firmly. The size entry is marked missing in some rows and otherwise reads once, few, many or a size class.

CDR3 | DNA | V | size | D | J
CASSVLPRDEQYF | TGTGCCAGCTCCGTACTACCTAGGGACGAGCAGTACTTC | TRBV18 | many | NA | TRBJ2-7
CASSTLGLRSGANVPTF | TGTGCCAGCAGCACCCTGGGGCTTAGATCTGGGGCCAACGTCCCGACTTTC | TRBV12-3/TRBV12-4 | NA | NA | TRBJ2-6
CSAREVAARSGANVLTF | TGCAGTGCTAGAGAGGTAGCTGCTCGCTCTGGGGCCAACGTCCTGACTTTC | TRBV20-1 | once | NA | TRBJ2-6
CATSDMGQRNEQFF | TGTGCCACCAGTGATATGGGCCAGCGCAATGAGCAGTTCTTC | TRBV24-1 | many | NA | TRBJ2-1
CASSELGASDEQYF | TGTGCCAGCAGTGAACTAGGCGCCTCCGACGAGCAGTACTTC | TRBV6-1 | many | NA | TRBJ2-7
CASSQGCGETQYF | TGTGCCAGCAGCCAAGGATGCGGAGAGACCCAGTACTTC | TRBV4-2 | NA | NA | TRBJ2-5
CASRTGYGGYTF | TGTGCCAGCAGGACAGGGTACGGTGGCTACACCTTC | TRBV2 | many | TRBD1 | TRBJ1-2
CASSSDWSSRELFF | TGTGCCAGCAGCTCGGACTGGAGTTCCAGGGAGCTGTTTTTT | TRBV11-2 | many | NA | TRBJ2-2
CASGWANEQFF | TGTGCCAGTGGCTGGGCCAATGAGCAGTTCTTC | TRBV25-1 | many | NA | TRBJ2-1
CSARDYRTSGKETQYF | TGCAGTGCTAGAGATTACCGGACTAGCGGGAAAGAGACCCAGTACTTC | TRBV20-1 | NA | TRBD2 | TRBJ2-5
CASSEATSRQTQYF | TGTGCCAGCAGTGAAGCGACTAGCAGGCAGACCCAGTACTTC | TRBV2 | many | TRBD2 | TRBJ2-5
CASSLAGGQETQYF | TGCGCCAGCAGCTTGGCGGGGGGCCAAGAGACCCAGTACTTC | TRBV5-1 | many | TRBD2 | TRBJ2-5
CASEAGYEDEQFF | TGTGCCAGTGAGGCAGGCTATGAAGATGAGCAGTTCTTC | TRBV2 | NA | NA | TRBJ2-1
CASSHSGGRFRAGSPLHF | TGTGCCAGCAGTCACTCGGGGGGGAGATTCCGAGCGGGTTCACCCCTCCACTTT | TRBV6-5 | many | NA | TRBJ1-6
CASSLRSPSNRLNTEAFF | TGTGCCAGCAGTTTAAGATCCCCTTCGAACAGGCTGAACACTGAAGCTTTCTTT | TRBV12-3/TRBV12-4 | few | NA | TRBJ1-1
CSARNLALGTDTQYF | TGCAGTGCTAGAAATCTAGCGCTTGGCACAGATACGCAGTATTTT | TRBV20-1 | many | NA | TRBJ2-3
CASSFGGTGEKLFF | TGCGCCAGCAGCTTCGGGGGGACTGGCGAAAAACTGTTTTTT | TRBV5-1 | NA | NA | TRBJ1-4
CASSPLAGGTYEQYF | TGTGCCAGCAGTCCTCTAGCGGGGGGAACCTACGAGCAGTACTTC | TRBV4-2 | many | TRBD2 | TRBJ2-7
CASSLRNSGGYTF | TGCGCCAGCAGCTTGCGAAACAGCGGGGGCTACACCTTC | TRBV5-1 | NA | NA | TRBJ1-2
CATGQGKRNEQFF | TGTGCTACGGGACAGGGGAAGCGCAATGAGCAGTTCTTT | TRBV24-1 | NA | TRBD1 | TRBJ2-1
CAWSVRTGGTETQYF | TGTGCCTGGAGTGTACGGACAGGGGGCACTGAGACCCAGTACTTC | TRBV30 | many | TRBD1 | TRBJ2-5
CASSLTGSLREQYF | TGTGCCAGCAGCTTAACCGGGAGTCTGCGCGAGCAGTACTTC | TRBV7-9 | many | NA | TRBJ2-7
CASSNGGAAADTQYF | TGTGCCAGCAGTAACGGGGGGGCCGCTGCCGATACGCAGTATTTT | TRBV28 | many | TRBD2 | TRBJ2-3
CASRFAGLAESYEQYF | TGTGCCAGCAGATTCGCCGGACTAGCGGAATCCTACGAGCAGTACTTC | TRBV6-2/TRBV6-3 | many | TRBD2 | TRBJ2-7
CSARGQGLWNEQYF | TGCAGTGCTAGGGGGCAGGGTTTGTGGAACGAGCAGTACTTC | TRBV20-1 | many | NA | TRBJ2-7
CASSERVRQGSYNEQFF | TGTGCCAGCAGTGAGAGGGTTAGACAGGGATCCTACAATGAGCAGTTCTTC | TRBV6-1 | many | TRBD1 | TRBJ2-1
CASSQLTGGQPQHF | TGCGCCAGCAGCCAACTGACAGGCGGTCAGCCCCAGCATTTT | TRBV4-1 | many | NA | TRBJ1-5
CASSTEEAYGYTF | TGTGCCAGTAGTACGGAGGAGGCTTATGGCTACACCTTC | TRBV19 | many | NA | TRBJ1-2
CASTGTLHF | TGTGCCAGCACAGGGACCCTCCACTTT | TRBV6-5 | NA | NA | TRBJ1-6
CASTPDRGNSPLHF | TGTGCCAGCACGCCGGACAGGGGGAACTCACCCCTCCACTTT | TRBV6-5 | NA | TRBD1 | TRBJ1-6
CAWSLGTAGQPQHF | TGTGCCTGGAGTCTCGGGACAGCGGGTCAGCCCCAGCATTTT | TRBV30 | many | TRBD1 | TRBJ1-5
CASSNRQGRDEQYF | TGTGCCAGCAGCAATCGACAGGGACGGGACGAGCAGTACTTC | TRBV12-3/TRBV12-4 | many | TRBD1 | TRBJ2-7
CASRDGYGYTF | TGTGCCAGCAGAGACGGCTATGGCTACACCTTC | TRBV11-2 | many | NA | TRBJ1-2
CASSEWTDTEAFF | TGCGCCAGCAGTGAGTGGACTGACACTGAAGCTTTCTTT | TRBV10-1 | NA | NA | TRBJ1-1
CASSSGGPNQPQHF | TGTGCCAGCAGTAGCGGGGGTCCGAATCAGCCCCAGCATTTT | TRBV27 | many | NA | TRBJ1-5
CASSLAGGAGDEQFF | TGCGCCAGCAGCTTGGCGGGTGGGGCCGGGGATGAGCAGTTCTTC | TRBV5-1 | many | NA | TRBJ2-1
CAISERAGNYNSPLHF | TGTGCCATCAGTGAACGGGCGGGGAACTATAATTCACCCCTCCACTTT | TRBV10-3 | NA | NA | TRBJ1-6
CASSLHGAKETQYF | TGTGCCAGCAGCCTTCACGGAGCTAAGGAGACCCAGTACTTC | TRBV7-9 | many | NA | TRBJ2-5
CATRDRDDTGELFF | TGTGCCACCAGAGACAGGGACGACACCGGGGAGCTGTTTTTT | TRBV24-1 | many | TRBD1 | TRBJ2-2
CASSLATSWEQFF | TGTGCCAGCAGTTTAGCTACGTCGTGGGAGCAGTTCTTC | TRBV12-3/TRBV12-4 | many | NA | TRBJ2-1
CASRTQGSSYNSPLHF | TGTGCAAGTCGTACACAGGGGAGCTCCTATAATTCACCCCTCCACTTT | TRBV12-2 | few | NA | TRBJ1-6
CASRRASLNYGYTF | TGTGCCAGCAGGCGGGCCAGCCTTAACTATGGCTACACCTTC | TRBV6-1 | NA | NA | TRBJ1-2
CASSIGGTFTGELFF | TGTGCCAGTAGTATAGGAGGGACCTTCACCGGGGAGCTGTTTTTT | TRBV19 | many | NA | TRBJ2-2
CASSFPQENGYTGELFF | TGTGCCAGCAGTTTCCCCCAGGAGAATGGCTACACCGGGGAGCTGTTTTTT | TRBV12-3/TRBV12-4 | NA | NA | TRBJ2-2
CASSLVTGSAEQYF | TGCGCCAGCAGCTTGGTAACAGGGTCGGCCGAGCAGTACTTC | TRBV5-1 | many | NA | TRBJ2-7
CASRSTAGSGNTF | TGTGCCAGCAGGTCGACAGCGGGTTCTGGAAACACCTTC | TRBV6-1 | NA | NA | TRBJ1-2
CASSQQGNTEAFF | TGTGCCAGCTCACAACAGGGGAACACTGAAGCTTTCTTT | TRBV18 | NA | NA | TRBJ1-1
CASSPGAGASLSTDTQYF | TGCGCCAGCAGCCCCGGGGCCGGGGCTAGCCTGAGCACAGATACGCAGTATTTT | TRBV4-3 | once | NA | TRBJ2-3
CASALQGKETQYF | TGTGCCAGCGCCTTACAGGGAAAAGAGACCCAGTACTTC | TRBV6-6 | many | NA | TRBJ2-5
CASSYKGAGETDTQYF | TGTGCCAGCAGTTACAAGGGGGCCGGCGAAACAGATACGCAGTATTTT | TRBV6-5 | many | TRBD1 | TRBJ2-3
CASRGDRVRHSPLHF | TGTGCCAGCCGGGGGGACAGAGTAAGGCATTCACCCCTCCACTTT | TRBV2 | NA | TRBD1 | TRBJ1-6
CASSHVVRGRGNEHF | TGCGCCAGCAGCCACGTTGTTAGGGGGCGAGGCAATGAGCATTTT | TRBV5-1 | NA | TRBD1 | TRBJ1-5
CAISESGELGELFF | TGTGCCATCAGTGAGTCGGGGGAGCTCGGGGAGCTGTTTTTT | TRBV10-3 | medium-sized | NA | TRBJ2-2
CASSFWGVKLFF | TGTGCCAGCAGTTTCTGGGGGGTAAAACTGTTTTTT | TRBV12-3/TRBV12-4 | many | NA | TRBJ1-4
CASSLRRQALSGANVLTF | TGTGCCAGCAGCTTACGCCGACAGGCGCTCTCTGGGGCCAACGTCCTGACTTTC | TRBV12-3/TRBV12-4 | many | NA | TRBJ2-6
CASSLWTSGRGVNEQYF | TGTGCCAGCAGCCTATGGACTAGCGGGAGAGGGGTGAATGAGCAGTATTTT | TRBV7-8 | NA | TRBD2 | TRBJ2-3
CASTSTGTSGGIANTGELFF | TGTGCCAGCACCTCAACCGGGACTAGCGGGGGTATCGCGAACACCGGGGAGCTGTTTTTT | TRBV6-4 | many | TRBD2 | TRBJ2-2
CASSIPLNLAEAFF | TGTGCCAGTAGTATTCCCCTCAACCTAGCTGAAGCTTTCTTT | TRBV19 | NA | NA | TRBJ1-1